This T cell receptor beta chain emerged from a study of identical twins. Note on this clonotype: Its antigen is not known.

V shed 5 bases and J 0 bases; nucleotides not matched to a gene: 4. This CDR3 has 15 residues. Germline V gene lookup returns CDR1 SGHAT and CDR2 FQDESV (reference sequence). Regarding the study as a whole: Analyses of zero insertions could be partly confounded by invariant MAIT and iNKT cells.

It was template switching that added a universal primer site, and there were unique molecular identifiers on the cDNA. One entry per CDR3 protein, called by TCRdb with MiXCR from the 5' RACE reads. The data contain approximately 350,000 distinct CDR3 sequences, roughly an eighth of them singletons. With no exceptions, donors were healthy Caucasians. These data were also reused for a study on yellow fever vaccine responses in identical twins. That study reports: The authors reported partly convergent, partly personalized vaccine responses in identical twins.

The chain employs TRBV11-1 and TRBJ2-7; 10 bases fit TRBD2. This receptor was obtained from a young woman in good health. Sequenced: CD8+ T cells sorted from blood. The CDR3 DNA reads as TGTGCCAGCAGCCAGCGGACTAGCGGCTCCTACGAGCAGTACTTC. Translated: CASSQRTSGSYEQYF.